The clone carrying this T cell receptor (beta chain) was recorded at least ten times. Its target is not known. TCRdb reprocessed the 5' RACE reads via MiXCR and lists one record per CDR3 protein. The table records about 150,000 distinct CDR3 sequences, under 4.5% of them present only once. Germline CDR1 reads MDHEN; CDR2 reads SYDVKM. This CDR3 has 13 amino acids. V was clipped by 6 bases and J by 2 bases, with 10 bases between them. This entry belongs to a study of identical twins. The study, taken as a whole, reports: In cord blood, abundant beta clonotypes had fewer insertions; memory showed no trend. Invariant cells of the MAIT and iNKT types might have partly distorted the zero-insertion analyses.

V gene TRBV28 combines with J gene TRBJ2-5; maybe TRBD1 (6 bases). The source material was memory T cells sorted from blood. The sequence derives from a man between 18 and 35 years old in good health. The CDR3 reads CASSSGQQETQYF. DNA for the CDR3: TGTGCCAGCAGCTCCGGACAGCAAGAGACCCAGTACTTC.